This record covers a single T cell receptor (beta chain). Distinct nucleotide sequences in the sample also encode this CDR3. These data come from a study of control samples from healthy donors and cancer patients. Assay: immunoSEQ multiplex PCR; the TCRdb copy retains only in-frame clones and omits some. Of around 110,000 clones listed, 88% are singletons. The CDR3 loop spans 13 amino acids. Germline V gene data show CDR1 as SGHRS and CDR2 as YFSETQ. V gave up 0 bases and J gave up 1 base, with 4 bases separating them. The chain uses TRBV5-1 and TRBJ1-2; D remains ambiguous. The material sequenced was blood. The receptor was derived from a woman in her 70s in good health. CDR3 loop: CASSLGGNYGYTF. DNA of the CDR3: TGCGCCAGCAGCTTGGGGGGTAACTATGGCTACACCTTC.